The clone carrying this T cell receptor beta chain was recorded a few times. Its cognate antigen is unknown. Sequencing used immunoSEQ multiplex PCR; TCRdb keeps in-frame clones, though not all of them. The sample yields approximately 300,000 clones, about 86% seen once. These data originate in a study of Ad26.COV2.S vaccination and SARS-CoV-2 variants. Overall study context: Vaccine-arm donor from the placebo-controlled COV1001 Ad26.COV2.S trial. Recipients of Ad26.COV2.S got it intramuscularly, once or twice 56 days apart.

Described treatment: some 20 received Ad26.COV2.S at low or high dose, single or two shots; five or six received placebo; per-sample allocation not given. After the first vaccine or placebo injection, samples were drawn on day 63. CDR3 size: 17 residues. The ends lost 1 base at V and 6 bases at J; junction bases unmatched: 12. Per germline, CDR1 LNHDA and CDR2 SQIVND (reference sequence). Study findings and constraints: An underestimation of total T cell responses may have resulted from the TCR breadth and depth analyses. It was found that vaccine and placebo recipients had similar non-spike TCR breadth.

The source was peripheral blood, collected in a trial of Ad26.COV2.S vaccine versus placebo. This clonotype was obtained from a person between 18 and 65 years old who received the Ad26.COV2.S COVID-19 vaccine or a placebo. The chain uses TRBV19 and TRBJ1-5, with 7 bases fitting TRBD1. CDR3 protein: CASSIGGAGRTGQPQHF. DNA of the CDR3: TGTGCCAGTAGTATAGGGGGTGCGGGTCGGACAGGTCAGCCCCAGCATTTT.